The 32 T cell receptor beta chains presented below share a single source sample, sequenced in a study of blood T cell repertoires in COVID-19. Some clones are missing from TCRdb's copy, which holds only in-frame ones; the method was immunoSEQ multiplex PCR. The sample consists of under 300,000 clones, about 93% of them appearing once. Sequencing input: PBMCs or T cells enriched from blood (not recorded which). The receptors here all came from a woman aged 18-30 years who had recovered from COVID-19.

The J gene is TRBJ1-2, the V gene TRBV27, with D possibly TRBD1 on 6 matching bases. The V gene lost 7 bases and the J gene lost 4 bases, with 19 bases spanning the gap. This CDR3 is 15 amino acids long. The germline V gene has CDR1 MNHEY and CDR2 SMNVEV (reference sequence). The CDR3 bases are TGTGCCAGCAAAATGGGTCAGGGGACCGGCTATGGCTACACCTTC. It yields the protein CASKMGQGTGYGYTF.

The chain combines TRBV5-8 with TRBJ1-2; no definite D call. The CDR3 consists of 13 residues. The V end lost 1 base, the J end lost 6 bases, and 10 bases lay between the germline ends. Per germline, CDR1 SGHTS and CDR2 YDEGEE. The CDR3 region is CASSLRGSDGYTF. The CDR3 DNA follows: TGTGCCAGCAGCTTGCGAGGGTCTGATGGCTACACCTTC.

The chain joins TRBV6-5 to TRBJ2-2; 8 bases align to TRBD1. Losses at the gene ends were 6 bases for V and 4 bases for J; bases not matched to a gene: 4. Germline V gives CDR1 MNHEY, CDR2 SVGAGI. The CDR3 sequence is 14 residues long. The CDR3 reads CASSRTGFTGELFF. CDR3 coding DNA: TGTGCCAGCAGCCGGACAGGGTTCACCGGGGAGCTGTTTTTT.

The chain has TRBV28 and TRBJ1-2; a possible D gene is TRBD1 (6 bases). The CDR3 sequence is 14 residues long. Germline values: CDR1 MDHEN, CDR2 SYDVKM. The V end was cut by 3 bases, the J end by 4 bases, with 12 bases between. For the CDR3, the DNA is TGTGCCAGCAGTTTTCTGGACAGAACCTATGGCTACACCTTC. Amino acids: CASSFLDRTYGYTF.

The J gene is TRBJ1-2, the V gene TRBV28, with D possibly being TRBD1 (6 bases). Per germline, CDR1 MDHEN and CDR2 SYDVKM. V was shortened by 6 bases and J by 4 bases, with 27 bases between the two germline ends. CDR3 size: 18 residues. This CDR3 is CASRIISGVGSIGYGYTF. CDR3 nucleotide sequence: TGTGCCAGCAGGATAATATCAGGGGTAGGATCTATCGGCTATGGCTACACCTTC.

J is TRBJ2-7 and V is TRBV27; maybe TRBD2 (5 bases). This CDR3 spans 16 amino acids. Trimming took 5 bases from V and 5 from J, leaving 22 bases between them. Germline CDR1 MNHEY, CDR2 SMNVEV (reference sequence). This chain's CDR3 is CASSTIHEGSWDEQYF. The CDR3 DNA reads TGTGCCAGCAGTACCATCCACGAGGGAAGTTGGGACGAGCAGTACTTC.

This chain links TRBV4-1 with TRBJ1-2, with TRBD1 matching over 10 bases. The CDR3 spans 14 residues. Trimming removed 4 bases from V and 3 bases from J; junction bases left unmatched: 2. Germline V gene sequence: CDR1 MGHRA, CDR2 YSYEKL. CDR3 sequence (DNA): TGCGCCAGCAGCCGGGGACAGGGGTACTATGGCTACACCTTC. Translating gives CASSRGQGYYGYTF.

The chain links TRBV2 to TRBJ2-5; 8 bases agree with TRBD1. In germline, CDR1 is SNHLY, CDR2 FYNNEI. The CDR3 sequence is 16 residues long. J gave up 5 bases and V 2 bases, and 10 bases lay outside the gene matches. CDR3 region: CASSEPLTGVVETQYF. DNA for the CDR3: TGTGCCAGCAGTGAACCATTGACAGGGGTGGTTGAGACCCAGTACTTC.

This clone was counted a single time. The chain links TRBV6-1 to TRBJ1-2; D may be TRBD1 (6 bases). Trimming took off 3 bases at V and 8 bases at J, with 16 bases between the two ends. CDR1 is MNHNS, CDR2 SASEGT, per germline. This CDR3 has 14 residues. CDR3 sequence (DNA): TGTGCCAGCAGTGAGACGGGCAGGGGAGAAGGCTACACCTTC. This encodes CASSETGRGEGYTF.

This clone occurred once. The chain has TRBV4-1 and TRBJ1-4; 7 nucleotides align to TRBD1. J gave up 7 bases and V 4 bases, and 12 bases lay outside the gene matches. Germline values: CDR1 MGHRA, CDR2 YSYEKL. CDR3 length equals 16 residues. CDR3 bases: TGCGCCAGCAGCCCGATTTCCCCTCCAGGGGGTGAAAAACTGTTTTTT. It codes for CASSPISPPGGEKLFF.

This sequence joins TRBV5-4 and TRBJ2-7; D perhaps matches TRBD1 (6 bases). Trimming stripped 1 base from V and 3 bases from J, with 17 bases between. This CDR3 is built from 16 residues. Germline loops: CDR1 SGHNT, CDR2 YYREEE (reference sequence). CDR3 DNA sequence: TGTGCCAGCAGCTTGCAATTGGGGGCCCCGAACTACGAGCAGTACTTC. Amino acid sequence: CASSLQLGAPNYEQYF.

The gene calls are TRBV28 and TRBJ1-6, with a possible D match to TRBD1 (6 bases). Per germline, CDR1 MDHEN and CDR2 SYDVKM. There are 13 residues in the CDR3. V was shortened by 6 bases and J by 8 bases, with 11 bases between the two germline ends. The CDR3 reads CASSMDRDSPLHF. The CDR3 DNA sequence: TGTGCCAGCAGCATGGACAGAGATTCACCCCTCCACTTT.

The chain is built from TRBV11-2 and TRBJ2-5; 7 nucleotides agree with TRBD1. The CDR3 covers 14 residues. The germline gives CDR1 SGHAT, CDR2 FQNNGV. With 5 bases clipped from V and 5 bases from J, the junction kept 8 bases outside the gene matches. CDR3 amino acids: CASSGHRGRETQYF. The CDR3 DNA is TGTGCCAGCAGCGGACACAGGGGAAGGGAGACCCAGTACTTC.

This sequence joins TRBV7-9 and TRBJ2-3; 14 nucleotides align to TRBD2. There are 16 residues in the CDR3. Germline lookup yields CDR1 SEHNR and CDR2 FQNEAQ (reference sequence). Trimming removed 5 bases from V and 6 bases from J; junction bases left unmatched: 7. The CDR3 DNA reads TGTGCCAGCAGCCTGGGACTAGCGGGAGCGGGTGATACGCAGTATTTT. It encodes CASSLGLAGAGDTQYF.

The rearrangement links TRBV7-3 to TRBJ2-1, with D perhaps TRBD2 (7 bases). Trimming left V 4 bases short and J 12 bases short, with 16 bases between. The CDR3 consists of 13 residues. Germline V gives CDR1 SGHTA, CDR2 FQGTGA. The chain's CDR3 is CASSSLGGESQFF. The CDR3 DNA reads as TGTGCCAGCAGCTCCCTAGGGGGGGAATCGCAGTTCTTC.

This clone appeared a few times. This chain links TRBV28 with TRBJ1-1, with a tentative D call TRBD1 (5 bases). CDR3 length equals 13 residues. Germline V lookup: CDR1 MDHEN, CDR2 SYDVKM. Trimming removed 4 bases from V and 4 bases from J, with 10 bases in between. The CDR3 DNA follows: TGTGCCAGCAGTTCAGGCGGGGGCACTGAAGCTTTCTTT. Translating it yields CASSSGGGTEAFF.

This clone was recorded a few times. This chain uses TRBV7-9 with TRBJ1-4; weak D call: TRBD1 (5 bases). Germline CDR1 and CDR2: SEHNR and FQNEAQ (reference sequence). V was clipped by 1 base and J by 6 bases, with 12 bases between them. The CDR3 runs to 15 residues. The DNA for the CDR3 is TGTGCCAGCAGCTTAGTAACAGGCGTAGATGAAAAACTGTTTTTT. This sequence encodes CASSLVTGVDEKLFF.

The rearrangement joins TRBV4-2 to TRBJ2-5; 7 nucleotides match TRBD2. After removal of 0 bases from V and 5 bases from J, the junction contained 6 bases not matched to a gene. In germline, CDR1 is LGHNA, CDR2 YNFKEQ. The CDR3 has 15 amino acids. The CDR3 spells CASSQELAGEETQYF. The CDR3 DNA is TGTGCCAGCAGCCAAGAGTTGGCGGGGGAGGAGACCCAGTACTTC.

The chain has TRBV7-9 and TRBJ1-5; 11 nucleotides agree with TRBD1. V dropped 5 bases and J dropped 5; count of bases not matched to a gene: 8. CDR1 is SEHNR and CDR2 is FQNEAQ in the germline V gene (reference sequence). The CDR3 contains 16 residues. The CDR3 DNA reads as TGTGCCAGCAGCCCAGGACAGGGGGCTTTTCATCAGCCCCAGCATTTT. Amino acids: CASSPGQGAFHQPQHF.

This chain connects TRBV14 to TRBJ1-4; 7 positions match TRBD1. The CDR3 is 16 amino acids. V lost 0 bases, J lost 3 bases, and 4 bases stayed unmatched. Germline lookup yields CDR1 SGHDN and CDR2 FVKESK. CDR3 amino acids: CASSQERQGANEKLFF. CDR3 nucleotides: TGTGCCAGCAGCCAAGAACGACAGGGAGCTAATGAAAAACTGTTTTTT.

To note about this clone: The same CDR3 can be traced to other DNA sequences in this sample. CDR3 sequence (DNA): TGTGCCAGCAGTCGGGGTACTGAAGCTTTCTTT. As protein: CASSRGTEAFF. The rearrangement links TRBV6-5 to TRBJ1-1; D remains unclear. The germline V gene has CDR1 MNHEY and CDR2 SVGAGI. V dropped 5 bases and J dropped 5 bases, with 6 bases sitting between them. The CDR3 runs 11 residues.

CDR3 coding DNA: TGTGCCAGCAGTCAAGGTGGGGCAGAAGCTTTCTTT. Residues: CASSQGGAEAFF. The genes are TRBV11-3 and TRBJ1-1, with a possible D match to TRBD1 (5 bases). This CDR3 spans 12 amino acids. CDR1 and CDR2 (germline): SGHNT, YENEEA. V shed 6 bases and J shed 8 bases, with 13 bases lying between them.

The V call is TRBV10-3, the J call TRBJ1-1; no clear D gene. This CDR3 is 11 amino acids long. Germline V gene data show CDR1 as ENHRY and CDR2 as SYGVKD. Trimming removed 6 bases from V and 4 bases from J, with 6 bases in between. The CDR3 DNA sequence: TGTGCCATCAGGCGGGGCACTGAAGCTTTCTTT. It yields the protein CAIRRGTEAFF.

The chain has TRBV13 and TRBJ1-1, with D unresolved. Per the germline V gene, CDR1 is PRHDT and CDR2 is FYEKMQ (reference sequence). The CDR3 is 13 amino acids. V was shortened by 5 bases and J by 1 base, with 8 bases between the two germline ends. CDR3 amino acids: CASSPPSNTEAFF. CDR3 nucleotide sequence: TGTGCCAGCAGCCCCCCTTCGAACACTGAAGCTTTCTTT.

This chain joins TRBV9 and TRBJ1-1, with 10 bases aligning to TRBD1. The CDR3 has 16 residues. V lost 4 bases, J lost 5 bases, and 11 bases stayed unmatched. In germline, CDR1 is SGDLS, CDR2 YYNGEE. CDR3 sequence reads: CASSNHRDRGLTEAFF. Written as DNA, the CDR3 is TGTGCCAGCAGCAACCATCGGGACAGGGGATTGACTGAAGCTTTCTTT.

V and J are TRBV11-2 and TRBJ2-1, with 11 bases lining up with TRBD2. V shed 6 bases and J 4 bases; nucleotides not matched to a gene: 5. The CDR3 covers 15 residues. Looked up from germline, CDR1 is SGHAT and CDR2 is FQNNGV. This chain's CDR3 is CASRVIAGGYNEQFF. CDR3 bases: TGTGCCAGCAGGGTTATAGCGGGAGGGTACAATGAGCAGTTCTTC. Full variable domain (missing parts from reference TRBV11-2 and TRBJ2-1): EAGVAQSPRYKIIEKRQSVAFWCNPISGHATLYWYQQILGQGPKLLIQFQNNGVVDDSQLPKDRFSAERLKGVDSTLKIQPAKLEDSAVYLCASRVIAGGYNEQFFGPGTRLTVL.

This clone was recorded at least ten times. The chain recombines TRBV6-2 or TRBV6-3 with TRBJ2-7; TRBD2 matches at 8 bases. Per the germline V gene, CDR1 is MNHEY and CDR2 is SVGEGT. The V gene end was trimmed by 2 bases and the J gene end by 5 bases; junction bases not matched to a gene: 8. This CDR3 has 15 amino acids. The CDR3 here is CASSYAAGEINEQYF. The CDR3 bases are TGTGCCAGCAGTTACGCAGCGGGGGAGATAAACGAGCAGTACTTC.

The chain joins TRBV7-2 to TRBJ1-4; 8 bases align to TRBD1. CDR3 length: 15 residues. Losses at the gene ends were 6 bases for V and 7 bases for J; bases not matched to a gene: 10. Germline CDR1 reads SGHTA; CDR2 reads FQGNSA. The CDR3 region has the DNA TGTGCCAGCAGTGCCCGGACAGGGCGACCTGAAAAACTGTTTTTT. Translating gives CASSARTGRPEKLFF.

J is TRBJ1-5 and V is TRBV12-5; 9 bases match TRBD1. Germline loops: CDR1 LGHNT, CDR2 FRNRAP. Losses at the gene ends were 3 bases for V and 0 bases for J; bases not matched to a gene: 3. This CDR3 contains 16 residues. CDR3 loop: CASGFGQGNSNQPQHF. In DNA form, the CDR3 reads TGTGCTAGTGGTTTCGGACAGGGGAATAGCAATCAGCCCCAGCATTTT.

This chain links TRBV2 with TRBJ1-1, with TRBD1 as a possible D gene (5 bases). The V gene lost 2 bases and the J gene lost 0 bases, with 10 bases spanning the gap. The V gene's germline CDR1 is SNHLY and CDR2 FYNNEI. This CDR3 is 15 amino acids long. The CDR3 protein is CASSEYGAMNTEAFF. CDR3 sequence (DNA): TGTGCCAGCAGTGAATATGGGGCGATGAACACTGAAGCTTTCTTT.

The chain has TRBV5-4 and TRBJ2-5, with D uncertain. With 1 base removed from V and 4 bases from J, the gap between germline ends came to 5 bases. This CDR3 region has 12 residues. Germline assignment: CDR1 SGHNT and CDR2 YYREEE (reference sequence). Written as DNA, the CDR3 is TGTGCCAGCAGCTTGTTCGGAGAGACCCAGTACTTC. Amino acids: CASSLFGETQYF.

The DNA for the CDR3 is TGTGCCAGCAGCGGAGCGGGAGCACTACTAAGCACAGATACGCAGTATTTT. This encodes CASSGAGALLSTDTQYF. The chain links TRBV9 to TRBJ2-3; 8 nucleotides agree with TRBD2. The V gene's germline CDR1 is SGDLS and CDR2 YYNGEE. After removal of 3 bases from V and 0 bases from J, the junction contained 9 bases not matched to a gene. The CDR3 runs to 17 residues.